The 10 T cell receptor beta chains listed next were all sequenced from one sample in a study of STAT5B mutations in CD4+ large granular lymphocyte leukemia. The repertoire was sequenced with immunoSEQ multiplex PCR; TCRdb's copy has only in-frame clones and lacks some. The sample includes 37,000 or so clones, roughly 84% of them seen just once. What was sequenced was CD4+ T cells from blood buffy coats. All receptors derive from a human donor in good health.

This chain joins TRBV11-2 and TRBJ1-5; 9 positions agree with TRBD1. The CDR3 covers 19 residues. The trim removed 1 base at V and 2 bases at J, leaving 12 bases unmatched. The germline V gene has CDR1 SGHAT and CDR2 FQNNGV. This CDR3 is CASSLVTGGGFYGNQPQHF. Written as DNA, the CDR3 is TGTGCCAGCAGCTTAGTTACAGGGGGCGGGTTTTATGGCAATCAGCCCCAGCATTTT. The full variable domain, in which reference TRBV11-2 and TRBJ1-5 provide the parts outside the CDR3, is EAGVAQSPRYKIIEKRQSVAFWCNPISGHATLYWYQQILGQGPKLLIQFQNNGVVDDSQLPKDRFSAERLKGVDSTLKIQPAKLEDSAVYLCASSLVTGGGFYGNQPQHFGDGTRLSIL.

The chain employs TRBV28 and TRBJ2-3; TRBD2 matches at 9 bases. The CDR3 runs 16 residues. J lost 1 base, V lost 4 bases, and 6 bases had no gene match. Germline CDR1 reads MDHEN; CDR2 reads SYDVKM. The CDR3 loop is CASSSTAGGGTDTQYF. CDR3 DNA sequence: TGTGCCAGCAGTTCCACGGCGGGGGGGGGCACAGATACGCAGTATTTT. Supplemented by reference TRBV28 and TRBJ2-3, the full variable domain reads DVKVTQSSRYLVKRTGEKVFLECVQDMDHENMFWYRQDPGLGLRLIYFSYDVKMKEKGDIPEGYSVSREKKERFSLILESASTNQTSMYLCASSSTAGGGTDTQYFGPGTRLTVL.

The rearrangement links TRBV6-1 to TRBJ2-5, with D possibly being TRBD2 (5 bases). Per the germline V gene, CDR1 is MNHNS and CDR2 is SASEGT. The CDR3 loop spans 12 amino acids. V lost 6 bases to trimming and J lost 1 base, with 6 bases between them. The CDR3 bases are TGTGCCAGCAGGAGGGTCCAAGAGACCCAGTACTTC. This codes for CASRRVQETQYF.

The chain links TRBV30 to TRBJ1-2; D is unresolved. The CDR3 sequence is 14 residues long. From germline, CDR1 is GTSNPN and CDR2 SVGIG (reference sequence). V lost 0 bases and J 3 bases, leaving 11 bases between the germline ends. The CDR3 loop reads CAWSVAPNHYGYTF. CDR3 nucleotide sequence: TGTGCCTGGAGTGTAGCACCGAACCACTATGGCTACACCTTC.

The chain is built from TRBV9 and TRBJ1-2, with a possible D match to TRBD1 (6 bases). The CDR3 is 15 amino acids. Trimming took off 3 bases at V and 0 bases at J, with 12 bases between the two ends. CDR1 is SGDLS, CDR2 YYNGEE, per germline. The CDR3 reads CASSDPTGANYGYTF. In DNA, the CDR3 is TGTGCCAGCAGCGATCCGACAGGAGCTAACTATGGCTACACCTTC.

The chain uses TRBV6-5 and TRBJ1-3; D gene ambiguous. CDR3 size: 15 residues. Germline V gene data show CDR1 as MNHEY and CDR2 as SVGAGI. V lost 7 bases and J lost 0, with 13 bases in between. CDR3 loop: CASTSARYSGNTIYF. CDR3 in DNA: TGTGCCAGCACCTCCGCGAGATACTCTGGAAACACCATATATTTT.

V is TRBV28 and J is TRBJ1-5; D remains unclear. The CDR3 is 13 residues long. CDR1 and CDR2 (germline): MDHEN, SYDVKM. V lost 7 bases, J lost 6 bases, and 13 bases lay in between. The chain's CDR3 is CASKTGVGQPQHF. In DNA form, the CDR3 reads TGTGCCAGCAAGACCGGGGTTGGTCAGCCCCAGCATTTT. Complete variable domain (other parts from reference TRBV28 and TRBJ1-5): DVKVTQSSRYLVKRTGEKVFLECVQDMDHENMFWYRQDPGLGLRLIYFSYDVKMKEKGDIPEGYSVSREKKERFSLILESASTNQTSMYLCASKTGVGQPQHFGDGTRLSIL.

The V call is TRBV6-5, the J call TRBJ2-1, with 14 positions matching TRBD2. J gave up 10 bases and V 2 bases, and 7 bases lay outside the gene matches. The germline CDR1 and CDR2 sequences are MNHEY and SVGAGI. The CDR3 is 16 amino acids. CDR3 nucleotide sequence: TGTGCCAGCAGTTACGGAGGGACTAGCGGGGGCTACGAGCAGTTCTTC. This encodes CASSYGGTSGGYEQFF.

The V call is TRBV19, the J call TRBJ1-4; tentatively, D is TRBD1 (5 bases). The V gene lost 4 bases and the J gene lost 10 bases, with 22 bases spanning the gap. There are 16 residues in the CDR3. Germline V gene lookup returns CDR1 LNHDA and CDR2 SQIVND (reference sequence). As DNA, the CDR3 is TGTGCCAGTAGTAGAGAAAAGCGGGCCAGGCAGGGAAAACTGTTTTTT. This gives the protein CASSREKRARQGKLFF. The complete variable domain, with remaining parts taken from reference TRBV19 and TRBJ1-4, reads DGGITQSPKYLFRKEGQNVTLSCEQNLNHDAMYWYRQDPGQGLRLIYYSQIVNDFQKGDIAEGYSVSREKKESFPLTVTSAQKNPTAFYLCASSREKRARQGKLFFGSGTQLSVL.

This clone was seen only once. V usage is TRBV7-2 and J usage is TRBJ2-2, with 9 bases identical to TRBD1. Looked up from germline, CDR1 is SGHTA and CDR2 is FQGNSA. V lost 6 bases and J lost 4; bases outside the gene matches: 9. CDR3 length equals 16 residues. CDR3: CASSPTGGASTGELFF. Here the CDR3 DNA reads TGTGCCAGCAGTCCGACAGGGGGGGCAAGCACCGGGGAGCTGTTTTTT.